Sequencing of this TCR beta chain was carried out in a study of T-cell memory formation after mild COVID-19. Study results and limitations: A second wave of clones peaked on day 37, and their SARS-CoV-2 specificity went unconfirmed. Pre-infection memory already had some responding clones, implying cross-reactive memory joined. CD4/CD8 balance held among clones contracting day 15 to 85, and later expanders leaned CD4+.

This clonotype occurred many times. Its antigen is as yet unknown. After 5'RACE with constant-segment primers, TCR alpha and TCR beta cDNA libraries carrying sample barcodes and UMIs were obtained. TCRdb fed the 5' RACE reads into MiXCR, producing one record per CDR3 protein. The sample contains roughly 250,000 distinct CDR3 sequences, approximately 16% of which appear only once. The CDR3 is 17 residues long. J gave up 3 bases and V 0 bases, and 8 bases lay outside the gene matches. CDR1 and CDR2 from the germline V gene are MNHEY and SVGEGT. The sample consisted of PBMCs or a T cell subset sorted from them (not recorded which). V usage is TRBV6-2 or TRBV6-3 and J usage is TRBJ2-1, with 7 bases matching TRBD2. The receptor comes from a man younger than 35 who had mild COVID-19 (a few samples of this study predate the infection). Cell type and time point are not known. The CDR3: CASSYSPPGGIYNEQFF. CDR3 sequence (DNA): TGTGCCAGCAGTTACTCCCCCCCCGGGGGGATCTACAATGAGCAGTTCTTC.